This record concerns one T cell receptor (beta chain) sequence. Its cognate antigen is unknown. The protocol was immunoSEQ multiplex PCR, while the TCRdb copy is restricted to in-frame clones and leaves out a portion. Of 2 million to 2.5 million clones in the sample, around 95% were seen once. Donors comprised healthy HIV-negative adults lacking recent acute infections or vaccinations. This specimen comes from a study of shared clonotypes between healthy human individuals. General observations from the study: Shared clonotypes: 4.5% to 5% naive CD4, around 4% naive CD8, 2.3% memory CD4, 0.4% memory CD8.

Germline values: CDR1 MNHEY, CDR2 SVGAGI. This CDR3 spans 15 amino acids. The V gene end was trimmed by 7 bases and the J gene end by 7 bases; junction bases not matched to a gene: 9. This chain uses TRBV6-5 with TRBJ2-1, with 11 nucleotides matching TRBD2. The receptor was isolated from a man younger than 35 in good health. Sample: naive CD4+ T cells sorted from blood. Subset indicated: CD45RA+ positively selected. Here the CDR3 DNA reads TGTGCCAGCACTCGGGGACTAGCGGCACCGAATGAGCAGTTCTTC. Its translation: CASTRGLAAPNEQFF.